These 11 T cell receptor beta chains were sequenced from one sample in a study of T cells in localized non-small cell lung cancer. Using immunoSEQ multiplex PCR, the repertoire was profiled, and TCRdb retains in-frame clones only, with some absent. Here the sample spans some 2,000 clones, 22% being singletons. The sample was lung tumor tissue, taken before any cancer treatment. Every receptor here comes from a woman between 35 and 70 years old with stage I lung adenocarcinoma.

The chain combines TRBV19 with TRBJ2-2; 8 bases line up with TRBD2. Germline-derived CDR1 and CDR2 are LNHDA and SQIVND (reference sequence). V lost 5 bases to trimming and J lost 10 bases; unmatched junction nucleotides: 12. CDR3 size: 15 residues. The CDR3 sequence is CASSAPKRGGLELFF. As DNA, the CDR3 is TGTGCCAGTAGTGCCCCTAAACGGGGGGGCCTGGAGCTGTTTTTT. The complete variable domain, with remaining parts taken from reference TRBV19 and TRBJ2-2, reads DGGITQSPKYLFRKEGQNVTLSCEQNLNHDAMYWYRQDPGQGLRLIYYSQIVNDFQKGDIAEGYSVSREKKESFPLTVTSAQKNPTAFYLCASSAPKRGGLELFFGEGSRLTVL.

This chain links TRBV6-8 with TRBJ2-3, with unresolved D. Trimming removed 10 bases at V and 2 bases at J, with 10 bases between. CDR1 is MNHGY, CDR2 SAAAGT, per germline. This CDR3 is 12 amino acids long. CDR3 sequence: CAIRTATDTQYF. CDR3 DNA sequence: TGTGCCATCCGCACGGCCACAGATACGCAGTATTTT.

This clone occurred a few times. The chain is built from TRBV6-8 and TRBJ2-1; 9 bases match TRBD2. V lost 5 bases, J lost 5 bases, and 7 bases stayed unmatched. Germline CDR1 and CDR2: MNHGY and SAAAGT. The CDR3 has 15 residues. The CDR3 is CASSDGLAGNNEQFF. For the CDR3, the DNA is TGTGCCAGCAGTGACGGGCTAGCGGGAAACAATGAGCAGTTCTTC.

Only a few counts were recorded for this clone. The chain couples TRBV28 to TRBJ1-1; TRBD1 matches 7 bases. Germline loops: CDR1 MDHEN, CDR2 SYDVKM. The CDR3 extends over 17 amino acids. V was pared by 4 bases and J by 4 bases, with 15 bases of the junction left unmatched. This CDR3 reads CASSSPGGYQGGTEAFF. CDR3 DNA: TGTGCCAGCAGTTCTCCGGGTGGGTATCAGGGGGGCACTGAAGCTTTCTTT. Full variable domain (missing parts from reference TRBV28 and TRBJ1-1): DVKVTQSSRYLVKRTGEKVFLECVQDMDHENMFWYRQDPGLGLRLIYFSYDVKMKEKGDIPEGYSVSREKKERFSLILESASTNQTSMYLCASSSPGGYQGGTEAFFGQGTRLTVV.

The chain is built from TRBV9 and TRBJ1-1; 11 bases are shared with TRBD1. The V gene end was trimmed by 5 bases and the J gene end by 3 bases; junction bases not matched to a gene: 6. Germline V gene data show CDR1 as SGDLS and CDR2 as YYNGEE. The CDR3 totals 15 residues. This CDR3 is CASRKGQGDYTEAFF. The CDR3 nucleotides read TGTGCCAGCAGGAAGGGACAGGGGGACTACACTGAAGCTTTCTTT.

The chain carries TRBV19 and TRBJ1-1, with D possibly matching TRBD1 (6 bases). This CDR3 has 13 amino acids. CDR1 is LNHDA and CDR2 is SQIVND in the germline V gene (reference sequence). V lost 1 base to trimming and J lost 7 bases, with 10 bases between them. CDR3 sequence: CASSIVQGCEAFF. CDR3 sequence (DNA): TGTGCCAGTAGTATAGTACAGGGCTGTGAAGCTTTCTTT.

This chain links TRBV15 with TRBJ2-7, with 12 bases lining up with TRBD1. The CDR3 totals 15 residues. The germline CDR1 and CDR2 sequences are LNHNV and YYDKDF (reference sequence). V trimming: 3 bases; J trimming: 4 bases; junction bases outside the gene matches: 4. CDR3 sequence: CATSRGQGALYEQYF. The CDR3 DNA reads TGTGCCACCAGCAGGGGACAGGGGGCTTTATACGAGCAGTACTTC.

By its share, this clone is large. This chain uses TRBV12-5 with TRBJ2-3; D gene uncertain. The CDR3 contains 12 residues. CDR1 is LGHNT and CDR2 is FRNRAP in the germline V gene. CDR3 amino acids: CATAWGTDTQYF. In DNA, the CDR3 is TGTGCCACTGCGTGGGGAACAGATACGCAGTATTTT.

The chain recombines TRBV15 with TRBJ1-1; D remains ambiguous. Germline V lookup: CDR1 LNHNV, CDR2 YYDKDF (reference sequence). This CDR3 spans 14 amino acids. V dropped 0 bases and J dropped 1 base, with 6 bases sitting between them. The CDR3 spells CATSRDWGNTEAFF. CDR3 coding DNA: TGTGCCACCAGCAGAGACTGGGGGAACACTGAAGCTTTCTTT.

CDR3 in amino acids: CASSSGQGMDNEKLFF. As DNA, the CDR3 is TGTGCCAGCTCATCAGGACAGGGAATGGATAATGAAAAACTGTTTTTT. This chain links TRBV18 with TRBJ1-4; 8 bases map to TRBD1. The CDR3 runs 16 residues. Germline values: CDR1 KGHSH, CDR2 LQKENI. The J segment lost 4 bases and the V segment lost 5 bases, leaving 9 bases of the junction unmatched.

The chain recombines TRBV9 with TRBJ2-5; the D gene is possibly TRBD1 (6 bases). V lost 5 bases and J 0 bases, leaving 11 bases between the germline ends. This CDR3 has 14 amino acids. Germline V lookup: CDR1 SGDLS, CDR2 YYNGEE. The CDR3 DNA follows: TGTGCCAGCAGTGCTGACAGGAACCAAGAGACCCAGTACTTC. This encodes CASSADRNQETQYF.